This TCR beta chain was sequenced during a study of blood T cell repertoires in COVID-19 (dated by TCRdb to between 2020 and 2021). Concerning the study at large: The collaborator samples originated in the United States, Italy and Spain and spanned the acute and convalescent phases of COVID-19. The material from the prospective study consisted of cDNA or gDNA derived from T cells, B-cell-depleted T cells, or PBMCs. Deeply sampled blood TCRbeta repertoires from subjects exposed to, actively infected with, or recovered from COVID-19 were included in the dataset. The repertoires were released in a freely available public database meant as a resource for research on the immune response to SARS-CoV-2. Samples came from the ongoing ImmuneRACE study (first 160 participants) plus 1,254 subjects from 6 global collaborators. The sample metadata nearly always contained a de-identified subject ID, COVID-19 status, age in years and sex. Where available, HLA class I and class II types were taken from metadata supplied by the sample provider and were not determined by assay-based typing.

Here is what the overall study found, with its caveats: How much clinical and demographic metadata was included differed by source and by participant, and the metadata was provided uncurated.

Looking up the germline V gene yields CDR1 MDHEN and CDR2 SYDVKM. Including cysteine and phenylalanine, the CDR3 has 13 amino acids. Only CDR3 DNA is held: 39 bases, read in frame from base 1. V loses 5 bases at its end and J loses 10 bases; junction bases beyond the gene matches: 10. TCRbeta CDR3 regions were amplified from genomic DNA by means of the immunoSEQ Assay, a bias-controlled multiplex PCR. Per the source publication's procedure: Within the assay, amplification of reference gene primers was used to estimate how many nucleated cells each sample contained. Sequence reads were collapsed and filtered to measure the absolute abundance of every unique TCRbeta CDR3 rearrangement. Productive Simpson clonality was computed per sample as the square root of Simpson's diversity index over productive rearrangements. TCRdb retrieved this table from immuneACCESS and kept in-frame rearrangements only. Not all clones are present; in checked studies, unresolved V genes account for under half, and no reason is known for the remainder. From that table come the V and J calls and clone size; the DNA was used to work out D and trimming. Counted in this sample were roughly 150,000 clones; roughly 80% of them appeared once. Less than 4.5% of the sample rests with the top ten.

The collaborating institutions used their own protocols to collect whole blood in K2EDTA tubes. Collaborator samples were shipped for TCRbeta analysis as frozen whole blood, isolated PBMCs, or DNA extracted from either sample type. Comments on this clone: It lacks a known antigen. Base-call qualities are not available, and no considerably larger clone is one nucleotide away.

The chain was built from TRBV28 and TRBJ1-2; 7 nucleotides in the junction match TRBD1. The origin of this receptor is a woman at least 80 years old with acute or convalescent COVID-19. Sequencing input: peripheral blood. The CDR3 loop reads CASSPTGPRAYTF. The DNA sequence reads TGTGCCAGCAGTCCGACAGGGCCAAGGGCCTACACCTTC.